This TCR beta chain was retrieved from a study of cytotoxic CD8 clonotypes in ibrutinib-treated CLL. Study-wide findings and caveats: At baseline, clonality was higher than in age-matched healthy donors and correlated with CD8+ counts.

TCRdb keeps only in-frame clones here, not all; method: immunoSEQ multiplex PCR. The table lists around 130,000 clones, approximately 81% of them singletons. Germline-derived CDR1 and CDR2 are SNHLY and FYNNEI. The CDR3 length is 16 residues. With regard to this clone: The antigen is unknown. The junction differs from germline at one of its ends, possibly a read error.

The gene calls are TRBV2 and TRBJ1-4; 8 bases map to TRBD1. The receptor was derived from a human donor with chronic lymphocytic leukemia. The material sequenced was PBMCs, taken after 24 months of ibrutinib treatment. The CDR3 nucleotides read TGTGCCAGCAGGGAAGGGACAGGCAGGGGTAATGAAAAACTGTTTTTT. Protein sequence: CASREGTGRGNEKLFF. Full variable domain (rest looked up from reference TRBV2 and TRBJ1-4): EPEVTQTPSHQVTQMGQEVILRCVPISNHLYFYWYRQILGQKVEFLVSFYNNEISEKSEIFDDQFSVERPDGSNFTLKIRSTKLEDSAMYFCASREGTGRGNEKLFFGSGTQLSVL.